This TCR beta chain was identified in a study of blood T cell repertoires in COVID-19. Per the original methods: It was from reference gene primer amplification that nucleated cell counts were estimated. Libraries were prepared by immunoSEQ multiplex PCR; TCRdb keeps only in-frame clonotypes and omits some of them. Clonal size and the V and J genes are those of that table, whereas D and trimming came from the DNA. Of around 200,000 clones listed, under 90% are singletons. Seattle's cohort entered during active infection and was followed longitudinally. CDR1 and CDR2 from the germline V gene are ENHRY and SYGVKD. V shed 3 bases and J 6 bases; nucleotides not matched to a gene: 9. This CDR3 has 16 residues.

This sequence joins TRBV10-3 and TRBJ1-2; 11 bases line up with TRBD1. Sequenced input: peripheral blood. The source is a person aged 70 to 80 with COVID-19, enrolled during active disease. The CDR3 coding sequence is TGTGCCATCAGTGACTCCCGGACAGGGGGCGCGGATGGCTACACCTTC. Encoded protein: CAISDSRTGGADGYTF.